The 6 T cell receptor beta chains presented below share a single source sample, sequenced in a study of blood T cell repertoires in COVID-19. TCRdb keeps only in-frame clones here, not all; method: immunoSEQ multiplex PCR. The sample carries about 80,000 clones, more than 60% recorded once. Sequenced: peripheral blood. These receptors were collected from a human donor in a cohort sampled during active COVID-19.

The V gene is TRBV27, the J gene TRBJ2-7; unclear D gene. Germline assignment: CDR1 MNHEY and CDR2 SMNVEV (reference sequence). CDR3 length equals 12 residues. V lost 2 bases to trimming and J lost 3 bases, with 5 bases between them. CDR3: CASSLNGYEQYF. DNA of the CDR3: TGTGCCAGCAGTTTAAACGGCTACGAGCAGTACTTC.

The chain employs TRBV10-3 and TRBJ2-3; TRBD2 matches 13 bases. V shed 8 bases, J shed 4 bases, and the junction held 6 bases outside the gene matches. This CDR3 has 15 residues. Looked up from germline, CDR1 is ENHRY and CDR2 is SYGVKD. CDR3 sequence (DNA): TGTGCCATCTCACTAGCGGGAGGGCCCCCAGATACGCAGTATTTT. Encoded protein: CAISLAGGPPDTQYF.

This chain uses TRBV5-1 with TRBJ2-3; no clear D gene. The germline V gene encodes CDR1 SGHRS and CDR2 YFSETQ. V lost 4 bases and J 1 base, leaving 4 bases between the germline ends. The CDR3 sequence is 12 residues long. The CDR3 nucleotides are TGCGCCAGCAGCATCGGCACAGATACGCAGTATTTT. Its protein is CASSIGTDTQYF.

This clone was counted once. The V gene is TRBV5-1, the J gene TRBJ1-2; TRBD1 matches 8 bases. The CDR3 has 15 amino acids. The junction had 7 bases not matched to a gene; V was cut back by 2 bases and J by 4 bases. Germline CDR1 reads SGHRS; CDR2 reads YFSETQ. The CDR3: CASSLGSGGGYGYTF. The DNA of the CDR3 is TGCGCCAGCAGCTTAGGTTCAGGGGGCGGCTATGGCTACACCTTC.

This clone was observed a single time. The chain is built from TRBV19 and TRBJ2-5; D ambiguous. The CDR3 extends over 11 amino acids. Trimming took off 4 bases at V and 4 bases at J, with 4 bases between the two ends. The V gene's germline CDR1 is LNHDA and CDR2 SQIVND (reference sequence). The CDR3 DNA reads TGTGCCAGTAGTACGGGAGAGACCCAGTACTTC. This gives the protein CASSTGETQYF.

The chain couples TRBV25-1 to TRBJ1-5; no firm D call. The CDR3 has 12 residues. Germline CDR1 MGHDK, CDR2 SYGVNS. Trimming cost V 2 bases and J 7 bases, with 6 bases left between them. The DNA for the CDR3 is TGTGCCAGCAGTGAAGGAGGGCAGCCCCAGCATTTT. Protein product: CASSEGGQPQHF.